This entry features one T cell receptor beta chain sequence. The sample originates from a study of blood T cell repertoires in COVID-19. Study context: Samples of COVID-19 (acute and convalescent) were obtained from the United States, Italy and Spain. In each case, the material was cDNA or gDNA derived from T cells, B-cell-depleted T cells, or PBMCs.

Per the germline V gene, CDR1 is MDHEN and CDR2 is SYDVKM. V lost 6 bases and J lost 2; bases outside the gene matches: 16. The CDR3 is made up of 17 amino acids. Method: immunoSEQ multiplex PCR; TCRdb's copy keeps in-frame clones and lacks some. The table records around 340,000 clones, approximately 89% of them present only once. Patients from Seattle were sampled longitudinally, starting during active infection. This clonotype originated in a woman aged 60-75 years with COVID-19, enrolled during active disease. The specimen sequenced was peripheral blood. The chain carries TRBV28 and TRBJ2-7; TRBD2 agrees at 7 bases. As DNA, the CDR3 is TGTGCCAGCAGCCCTAGGCGCGGGGGTACCAAGACCTACGAGCAGTACTTC. Its protein product is CASSPRRGGTKTYEQYF.